This entry lists 18 T cell receptor beta chains sequenced from one sample in a study of technical replicates of blood from several donors. TCRdb's copy holds only in-frame clones and misses some; the assay was immunoSEQ multiplex PCR. Altogether around 80,000 clones are present, roughly 98% being singletons, with the ten largest covering roughly 0.15%. Sequencing used T cells isolated from PBMCs. All receptors come from a human donor in good health.

In nucleotides, the CDR3 is TGCGCCAGCAGCCAAGGCGTCGGGACAGGGCTCACTGGAAACACCATATATTTT. Translation: CASSQGVGTGLTGNTIYF. The chain uses TRBV4-1 and TRBJ1-3; 9 bases line up with TRBD1. V lost 1 base and J lost 2; bases outside the gene matches: 9. The CDR3 runs to 18 residues. Looked up from germline, CDR1 is MGHRA and CDR2 is YSYEKL.

J is TRBJ2-7 and V is TRBV7-9, with unresolved D. The CDR3 consists of 13 residues. Germline assignment: CDR1 SEHNR and CDR2 FQNEAQ (reference sequence). V was pared by 5 bases and J by 3 bases, with 11 bases between. For the CDR3, the DNA is TGTGCCAGCAGCCATACTCCTAACTACGAGCAGTACTTC. This sequence encodes CASSHTPNYEQYF.

The chain's CDR3 is CASSQVSREGETQYF. The CDR3 DNA sequence: TGTGCCAGCAGCCAAGTTTCACGGGAGGGGGAGACCCAGTACTTC. This chain joins TRBV14 and TRBJ2-5; 8 bases fit TRBD2. Germline values: CDR1 SGHDN, CDR2 FVKESK. The CDR3 is 15 residues long. V was clipped by 1 base and J by 5 bases; unmatched bases: 6.

This chain links TRBV6-5 with TRBJ2-1; tentative D call: TRBD1 (6 bases). This CDR3 comprises 14 residues. Trimming pared 4 bases from V and 2 bases from J, leaving 9 bases between. Per the germline V gene, CDR1 is MNHEY and CDR2 is SVGAGI. CDR3 DNA sequence: TGTGCCAGCAGTTCTACAGGGACCTACAATGAGCAGTTCTTC. The encoded protein is CASSSTGTYNEQFF.

V gene TRBV7-2 combines with J gene TRBJ2-5, with a possible D match to TRBD1 (5 bases). Trimming left V 2 bases short and J 1 base short, with 11 bases between. The CDR3 totals 15 residues. CDR1 is SGHTA, CDR2 FQGNSA, per germline. The CDR3 DNA is TGTGCCAGCAGCTTAAACAGGCCGCCCCAAGAGACCCAGTACTTC. Encoded protein: CASSLNRPPQETQYF.

The chain carries TRBV4-1 and TRBJ1-3; tentatively, D is TRBD1 (6 bases). Germline V gives CDR1 MGHRA, CDR2 YSYEKL. V was pared by 8 bases and J by 3 bases, with 20 bases between. There are 16 residues in the CDR3. The CDR3 bases are TGCGCCAGCTCCCAGAGGTGGGGGCAAGGTGGAAACACCATATATTTT. It yields the protein CASSQRWGQGGNTIYF.

The rearrangement joins TRBV6-6 to TRBJ2-2; D unclear. The germline CDR1 and CDR2 sequences are MNHNY and SVGAGI (reference sequence). CDR3 length: 11 residues. V was pared by 0 bases and J by 13 bases, with 6 bases between. In DNA, the CDR3 is TGTGCCAGCAGTTACTCGATGAGGCTGTTTTTT. Its protein is CASSYSMRLFF.

The chain links TRBV19 to TRBJ1-2, with a tentative D call TRBD1 (6 bases). Trimming stripped 1 base from V and 4 bases from J, with 16 bases between. Germline CDR1 LNHDA, CDR2 SQIVND (reference sequence). CDR3 length: 16 residues. The CDR3 nucleotides read TGTGCCAGTAGTATAGGCGCCACACAGGGCATCTATGGCTACACCTTC. It specifies CASSIGATQGIYGYTF. The entire variable domain, with the rest obtained from reference TRBV19 and TRBJ1-2, is as follows: DGGITQSPKYLFRKEGQNVTLSCEQNLNHDAMYWYRQDPGQGLRLIYYSQIVNDFQKGDIAEGYSVSREKKESFPLTVTSAQKNPTAFYLCASSIGATQGIYGYTFGSGTRLTVV.

The chain employs TRBV5-6 and TRBJ2-2; possibly TRBD2 for D (6 bases). Germline V gene lookup returns CDR1 SGHDT and CDR2 YYEEEE. CDR3 length equals 15 residues. The germline V and J ends were trimmed by 2 bases and 3 bases, with 11 bases remaining between them. The CDR3 DNA follows: TGTGCCAGCAGCTTATCGGGGGTGGACACCGGGGAGCTGTTTTTT. Its protein is CASSLSGVDTGELFF.

As DNA, the CDR3 is TGCGCCAGCAGCTTGGCGGCCAGGGTCTCAGATACGCAGTATTTT. Translated: CASSLAARVSDTQYF. V gene TRBV5-1 combines with J gene TRBJ2-3; the D gene is possibly TRBD1 (5 bases). The V end was cut by 0 bases, the J end by 4 bases, with 12 bases between. Germline CDR1 and CDR2: SGHRS and YFSETQ. This CDR3 region has 15 residues.

The V and J genes are TRBV11-2 and TRBJ2-7, with D possibly matching TRBD1 (6 bases). V dropped 5 bases and J dropped 1 base, with 15 bases sitting between them. Looked up from germline, CDR1 is SGHAT and CDR2 is FQNNGV. The CDR3 length is 15 residues. CDR3 sequence: CASSRLRDTSYEQYF. The CDR3 DNA follows: TGTGCCAGCAGCAGACTCCGGGACACTTCCTACGAGCAGTACTTC.

The chain uses TRBV27 and TRBJ2-5; TRBD2 agrees at 9 bases. V trimming: 6 bases; J trimming: 5 bases; junction bases outside the gene matches: 16. The CDR3 is made up of 17 amino acids. Germline V gene lookup returns CDR1 MNHEY and CDR2 SMNVEV (reference sequence). CDR3 sequence: CASSRAGYSGGRETQYF. CDR3 coding DNA: TGTGCCAGCAGCCGGGCCGGCTACAGCGGGGGGAGGGAGACCCAGTACTTC.

The rearrangement uses TRBV30 and TRBJ2-7, with 11 bases matching TRBD2. Germline V gene data show CDR1 as GTSNPN and CDR2 as SVGIG (reference sequence). The CDR3 covers 14 residues. J lost 6 bases, V lost 5 bases, and 9 bases had no gene match. Written as DNA, the CDR3 is TGTGCCTGGGCTATAGCGGGGGGGCTTCGCGAGCAGTACTTC. Translating gives CAWAIAGGLREQYF.

The chain links TRBV6-6 to TRBJ1-5; the D gene is possibly TRBD1 (6 bases). Trimming cost V 9 bases and J 3 bases, with 12 bases left between them. CDR1 and CDR2 (germline): MNHNY, SVGAGI (reference sequence). This CDR3 is built from 13 residues. The CDR3 loop is CASWGGLNQPQHF. The CDR3 DNA sequence: TGTGCCAGTTGGGGGGGGCTCAATCAGCCCCAGCATTTT.

The chain employs TRBV7-6 and TRBJ1-5; perhaps TRBD1 as D (6 bases). V shed 1 base and J shed 4 bases, with 17 bases lying between them. CDR1 is SGHVS, CDR2 FNYEAQ, per germline. The CDR3 totals 17 residues. The CDR3 DNA sequence: TGTGCCAGCAGCTTAGAACCGGGACAAGCCTTAAATCAGCCCCAGCATTTT. Its protein product is CASSLEPGQALNQPQHF. Using reference TRBV7-6 and TRBJ1-5 for the parts outside the CDR3, the full variable domain is GAGVSQSPRYKVTKRGQDVALRCDPISGHVSLYWYRQALGQGPEFLTYFNYEAQQDKSGLPNDRFSAERPEGSISTLTIQRTEQRDSAMYRCASSLEPGQALNQPQHFGDGTRLSIL.

V gene TRBV28 combines with J gene TRBJ2-2; 8 bases agree with TRBD2. Germline-derived CDR1 and CDR2 are MDHEN and SYDVKM. After removal of 2 bases from V and 6 bases from J, the junction contained 5 bases not matched to a gene. The CDR3 loop spans 15 amino acids. CDR3 amino acids: CASSLLVSGAGELFF. The CDR3 nucleotides are TGTGCCAGCAGTTTACTCGTTAGCGGGGCCGGGGAGCTGTTTTTT.

V gene TRBV11-3 combines with J gene TRBJ2-7; 8 bases align to TRBD1. The CDR3 covers 16 residues. The germline V gene encodes CDR1 SGHNT and CDR2 YENEEA. V shed 5 bases and J 4 bases; nucleotides not matched to a gene: 13. CDR3 loop: CASSTLGQGSSYEQYF. As DNA, the CDR3 is TGTGCCAGCAGCACGCTTGGACAGGGCTCTTCGTACGAGCAGTACTTC.

The genes are TRBV6-5 and TRBJ2-3; 9 bases fit TRBD2. The V segment lost 2 bases and the J segment 1 base; nucleotides outside the gene matches: 1. Germline CDR1 and CDR2: MNHEY and SVGAGI. The CDR3 runs to 15 residues. This CDR3 is CASSYRLAGTDTQYF. CDR3 DNA sequence: TGTGCCAGCAGTTACCGACTAGCGGGCACAGATACGCAGTATTTT.